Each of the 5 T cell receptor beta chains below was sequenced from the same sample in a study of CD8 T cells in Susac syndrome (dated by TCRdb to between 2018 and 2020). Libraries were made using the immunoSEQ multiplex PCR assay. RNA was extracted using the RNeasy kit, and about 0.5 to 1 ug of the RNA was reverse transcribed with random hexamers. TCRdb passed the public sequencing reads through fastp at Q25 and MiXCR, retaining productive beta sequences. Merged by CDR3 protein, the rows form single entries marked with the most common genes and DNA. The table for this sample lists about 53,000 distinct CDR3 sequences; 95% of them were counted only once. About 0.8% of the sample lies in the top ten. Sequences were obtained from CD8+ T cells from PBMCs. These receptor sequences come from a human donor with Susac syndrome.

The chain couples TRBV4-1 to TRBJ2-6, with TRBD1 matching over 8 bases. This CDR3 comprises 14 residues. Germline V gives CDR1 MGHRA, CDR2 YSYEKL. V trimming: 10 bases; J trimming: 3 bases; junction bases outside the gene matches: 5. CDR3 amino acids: CANQGAGGANVLTF. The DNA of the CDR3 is TGCGCCAACCAGGGGGCGGGTGGGGCCAACGTCCTGACTTTC.

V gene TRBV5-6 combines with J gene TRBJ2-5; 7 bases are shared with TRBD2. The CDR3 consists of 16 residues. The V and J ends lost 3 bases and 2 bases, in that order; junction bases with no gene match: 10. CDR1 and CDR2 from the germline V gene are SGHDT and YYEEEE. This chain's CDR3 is CASSSPAGRLQETQYF. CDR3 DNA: TGTGCCAGCAGCTCCCCAGCGGGGCGGCTTCAAGAGACCCAGTACTTC.

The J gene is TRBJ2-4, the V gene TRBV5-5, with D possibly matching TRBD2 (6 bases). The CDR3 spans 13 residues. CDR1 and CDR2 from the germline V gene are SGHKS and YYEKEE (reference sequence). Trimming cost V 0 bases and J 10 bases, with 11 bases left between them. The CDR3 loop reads CASSLEDYDIQYF. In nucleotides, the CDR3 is TGTGCCAGCAGCTTGGAGGACTATGATATTCAGTACTTC.

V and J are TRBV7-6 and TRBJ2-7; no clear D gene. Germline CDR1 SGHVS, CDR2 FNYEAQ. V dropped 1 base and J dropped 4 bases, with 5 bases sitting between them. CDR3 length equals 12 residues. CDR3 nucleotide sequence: TGTGCCAGCAGCTTAGGGCAGTACGAGCAGTACTTC. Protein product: CASSLGQYEQYF.

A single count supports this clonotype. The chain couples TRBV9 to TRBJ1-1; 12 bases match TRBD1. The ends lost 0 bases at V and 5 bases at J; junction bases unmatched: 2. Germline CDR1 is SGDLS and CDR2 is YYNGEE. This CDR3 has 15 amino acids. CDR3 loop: CASSVGDRGRTEAFF. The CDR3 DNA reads TGTGCCAGCAGCGTAGGGGACAGGGGGCGAACTGAAGCTTTCTTT.